The clone carrying this T cell receptor (beta chain) has only one observation. The CDR3 length is 16 residues. J was trimmed by 6 bases and V by 2 bases; bases with no gene match: 8. The sample comes from a study of CD8 T cells in Susac syndrome. RNA was extracted with the RNeasy kit, and a quantity of roughly 0.45 to 1 ug was reverse transcribed using random hexamers. TCRdb passed the immunoSEQ multiplex PCR reads through MiXCR, listing each CDR3 protein once. The sample records about 190,000 distinct CDR3 sequences, more than 85% being singletons. The sequencing input was CD8+ T cells from PBMCs. The chain joins TRBV12-3 or TRBV12-4 to TRBJ2-3, with 10 bases identical to TRBD2. The origin of this receptor is a human donor with Susac syndrome. In DNA form, the CDR3 reads TGTGCCAGCAGTTTATTGTCTAGCGGGAGTCTGGATACGCAGTATTTT. It translates to CASSLLSSGSLDTQYF.